A single sample gave rise to the 29 T cell receptor beta chains below, sequenced in a study of cytomegalovirus exposure and HLA in healthy donors. Only in-frame clones appear in the TCRdb table, and some are missing; sequencing was by immunoSEQ multiplex PCR. The sample consists of under 400,000 clones, 80% to 90% of them appearing once. The sample taken for sequencing was PBMCs. These receptors all come from a woman under 30 in good health and CMV-seronegative.

The CDR3 sequence: CASSLWGLDTQYF. Written as DNA, the CDR3 is TGTGCCAGCAGTTTATGGGGCTTGGATACGCAGTATTTT. The V gene is TRBV27, the J gene TRBJ2-3, with a weak D call TRBD1 (5 bases). The germline V gene encodes CDR1 MNHEY and CDR2 SMNVEV (reference sequence). V lost 1 base and J 6 bases, leaving 8 bases between the germline ends. The CDR3 length is 13 residues.

The chain employs TRBV13 and TRBJ2-3, with a weak D call TRBD2 (7 bases). The ends were cut back, 5 bases at V and 2 bases at J, with 20 bases in the middle. CDR3 length equals 17 residues. Germline loops: CDR1 PRHDT, CDR2 FYEKMQ (reference sequence). CDR3 nucleotide sequence: TGTGCCAGCAGCACAGGGCCGAGCGGGGTGATCACAGATACGCAGTATTTT. Encoded protein: CASSTGPSGVITDTQYF.

V usage is TRBV19 and J usage is TRBJ2-4, with 14 bases that match TRBD2. Germline loops: CDR1 LNHDA, CDR2 SQIVND (reference sequence). CDR3 length: 18 residues. The V segment lost 9 bases and the J segment 0 bases; nucleotides outside the gene matches: 10. The CDR3 region is CASSGTSGGVVAKNIQYF. The CDR3 nucleotides read TGTGCCAGCTCCGGGACTAGCGGGGGAGTAGTAGCCAAAAACATTCAGTACTTC. The variable domain in full, with the rest retrieved from reference TRBV19 and TRBJ2-4, is DGGITQSPKYLFRKEGQNVTLSCEQNLNHDAMYWYRQDPGQGLRLIYYSQIVNDFQKGDIAEGYSVSREKKESFPLTVTSAQKNPTAFYLCASSGTSGGVVAKNIQYFGAGTRLSVL.

The gene calls are TRBV4-1 and TRBJ1-5; unclear D gene. Germline CDR1 reads MGHRA; CDR2 reads YSYEKL. V lost 0 bases to trimming and J lost 6 bases, with 15 bases between them. This CDR3 contains 16 residues. CDR3 nucleotides: TGCGCCAGCAGCCAAGATTCTAGGAGGGAAGGTCAGCCCCAGCATTTT. It encodes CASSQDSRREGQPQHF.

This rearrangement joins TRBV5-4 to TRBJ2-1, with 11 bases identical to TRBD2. Germline loops: CDR1 SGHNT, CDR2 YYREEE (reference sequence). V was pared by 5 bases and J by 3 bases, with 1 base of the junction left unmatched. This CDR3 has 14 residues. CDR3 in amino acids: CASRGLADYNEQFF. CDR3 coding DNA: TGTGCCAGCAGGGGACTAGCGGACTACAATGAGCAGTTCTTC.

V and J are TRBV10-2 and TRBJ2-5; D perhaps matches TRBD2 (6 bases). The CDR3 extends over 12 amino acids. Germline lookup yields CDR1 WSHSY and CDR2 SAAADI. The V end was cut by 6 bases, the J end by 10 bases, with 15 bases between. CDR3 sequence: CASRDPGGDQYF. The CDR3 coding sequence is TGCGCCAGCAGGGACCCCGGGGGAGACCAGTACTTC.

This sequence joins TRBV28 and TRBJ1-1; D is unclear. Trimming took off 5 bases at V and 4 bases at J, with 17 bases between the two ends. The germline CDR1 and CDR2 sequences are MDHEN and SYDVKM. The CDR3 spans 15 residues. The CDR3 protein is CASSGLGFRVTEAFF. DNA for the CDR3: TGTGCCAGCAGTGGTCTTGGGTTCCGGGTCACTGAAGCTTTCTTT. The full variable domain, its missing parts supplied by reference TRBV28 and TRBJ1-1, is DVKVTQSSRYLVKRTGEKVFLECVQDMDHENMFWYRQDPGLGLRLIYFSYDVKMKEKGDIPEGYSVSREKKERFSLILESASTNQTSMYLCASSGLGFRVTEAFFGQGTRLTVV.

The chain employs TRBV7-3 and TRBJ2-1, with TRBD2 matching 13 bases. CDR3 length: 16 amino acids. The germline CDR1 and CDR2 sequences are SGHTA and FQGTGA. The V gene end was trimmed by 3 bases and the J gene end by 5 bases; junction bases not matched to a gene: 4. The CDR3 is CASSFGGTSGNNEQFF. The DNA of the CDR3 is TGTGCCAGCAGCTTCGGGGGGACTAGCGGGAACAATGAGCAGTTCTTC.

This clone came up a few times. The genes are TRBV4-1 and TRBJ2-7; 10 positions match TRBD1. V was clipped by 0 bases and J by 7 bases; unmatched bases: 9. The CDR3 sequence is 16 residues long. Germline CDR1 and CDR2: MGHRA and YSYEKL. CDR3 DNA: TGCGCCAGCAGCCAAGAAGTCCGACAGGGGGCGGGTGAGCAGTACTTC. Protein sequence: CASSQEVRQGAGEQYF.

The sample holds a few counts of this clone. The chain couples TRBV4-2 to TRBJ1-6, with 7 bases aligning to TRBD1. V shed 0 bases, J shed 13 bases, and the junction held 3 bases outside the gene matches. The CDR3 is made up of 13 amino acids. The germline gives CDR1 LGHNA, CDR2 YNFKEQ. The CDR3 sequence is CASSQEQGTPLHF. The CDR3 nucleotides are TGTGCCAGCAGCCAAGAACAGGGGACGCCCCTCCACTTT.

This clone was recorded once. This chain joins TRBV28 and TRBJ1-2, with a possible D match to TRBD1 (6 bases). This CDR3 has 13 amino acids. The V gene lost 5 bases and the J gene lost 4 bases, with 11 bases spanning the gap. Per the germline V gene, CDR1 is MDHEN and CDR2 is SYDVKM. CDR3 residues: CASSVTGSYGYTF. DNA for the CDR3: TGTGCCAGCAGTGTAACAGGGAGCTATGGCTACACCTTC.

This sequence joins TRBV7-6 and TRBJ1-1; no definite D call. V lost 0 bases and J lost 6, with 17 bases in between. The CDR3 totals 16 residues. Germline V CDR1 and CDR2: SGHVS, FNYEAQ. CDR3 in amino acids: CASSLASYTVYAEAFF. The CDR3 bases are TGTGCCAGCAGCTTAGCGAGTTACACAGTATACGCTGAAGCTTTCTTT.

V usage is TRBV11-3 and J usage is TRBJ2-3; unclear D gene. The CDR3 consists of 15 residues. The V end lost 0 bases, the J end lost 3 bases, and 10 bases lay between the germline ends. Germline assignment: CDR1 SGHNT and CDR2 YENEEA. This CDR3 reads CASSLEYSRTDTQYF. The CDR3 nucleotides are TGTGCCAGCAGCTTAGAATACTCGAGAACAGATACGCAGTATTTT. The whole variable domain, filled in from reference TRBV11-3 and TRBJ2-3, reads EAGVVQSPRYKIIEKKQPVAFWCNPISGHNTLYWYLQNLGQGPELLIRYENEEAVDDSQLPKDRFSAERLKGVDSTLKIQPAELGDSAVYLCASSLEYSRTDTQYFGPGTRLTVL.

V is TRBV5-6 and J is TRBJ2-3, with 8 bases that match TRBD2. Germline CDR1 and CDR2: SGHDT and YYEEEE. Trimming took 4 bases from V and 4 from J; bases not matched to a gene: 11. The CDR3 sequence is 16 residues long. CDR3 DNA: TGTGCCAGCAGCCCGCTGGGGGCGCGGGGGGCAGATACGCAGTATTTT. As protein: CASSPLGARGADTQYF.

The rearrangement links TRBV28 to TRBJ1-2; 11 bases agree with TRBD1. The germline gives CDR1 MDHEN, CDR2 SYDVKM. V lost 5 bases, J lost 3 bases, and 5 bases stayed unmatched. This CDR3 is built from 15 residues. The CDR3, as DNA: TGTGCCAGCAGTACGGTGGGACAGGGGGACTATGGCTACACCTTC. Its translation: CASSTVGQGDYGYTF.

The chain couples TRBV9 to TRBJ1-1, with TRBD1 identical over 10 bases. The length of the CDR3 is 18 residues. With 4 bases clipped from V and 4 bases from J, the junction kept 16 bases outside the gene matches. Germline lookup yields CDR1 SGDLS and CDR2 YYNGEE. Here the CDR3 reads CASSSVGTGEGLGTEAFF. The CDR3 nucleotides are TGTGCCAGCAGCTCAGTGGGGACAGGGGAAGGTTTGGGCACTGAAGCTTTCTTT.

This chain links TRBV9 with TRBJ1-3; 10 bases align to TRBD1. The germline V gene encodes CDR1 SGDLS and CDR2 YYNGEE. This CDR3 is built from 15 residues. Trimming cost V 5 bases and J 7 bases; bases outside gene matches: 9. CDR3 DNA: TGTGCCAGCAGTAAACCGGGACAGGGGTTCAACACCATATATTTT. Amino acids: CASSKPGQGFNTIYF.

This clone was detected a few times. The gene calls are TRBV2 and TRBJ1-2; 10 bases fit TRBD1. The CDR3 is 16 residues long. V was clipped by 7 bases and J by 3 bases; unmatched bases: 11. CDR1 and CDR2 (germline): SNHLY, FYNNEI. This CDR3 is CASIRDRGSKDYGYTF. The CDR3 DNA reads as TGTGCCAGCATCAGGGACAGGGGAAGTAAGGACTATGGCTACACCTTC. The full variable domain, its missing parts supplied by reference TRBV2 and TRBJ1-2, is EPEVTQTPSHQVTQMGQEVILRCVPISNHLYFYWYRQILGQKVEFLVSFYNNEISEKSEIFDDQFSVERPDGSNFTLKIRSTKLEDSAMYFCASIRDRGSKDYGYTFGSGTRLTVV.

This clone was counted a single time. The genes are TRBV6-5 and TRBJ1-1; 8 bases are shared with TRBD1. The CDR3 consists of 15 residues. Germline V CDR1 and CDR2: MNHEY, SVGAGI. V trimming: 8 bases; J trimming: 5 bases; junction bases outside the gene matches: 13. The CDR3 DNA follows: TGTGCCAGCGGGGGGGCAGGGGGCGCGGGGACTGAAGCTTTCTTT. It translates to CASGGAGGAGTEAFF.

The chain has TRBV27 and TRBJ2-2; no clear D. Trimming stripped 8 bases from V and 6 bases from J, with 16 bases between. Germline CDR1 MNHEY, CDR2 SMNVEV (reference sequence). This CDR3 spans 14 amino acids. CDR3 protein: CASGPNYGAGELFF. Written as DNA, the CDR3 is TGTGCCAGCGGTCCCAACTACGGTGCCGGGGAGCTGTTTTTT.

This rearrangement joins TRBV5-1 to TRBJ1-1; D gene uncertain. V lost 5 bases and J 0 bases, leaving 8 bases between the germline ends. This CDR3 contains 13 residues. Per the germline V gene, CDR1 is SGHRS and CDR2 is YFSETQ. CDR3: CASRADMNTEAFF. In nucleotides, the CDR3 is TGCGCCAGCAGGGCGGATATGAACACTGAAGCTTTCTTT.

The chain joins TRBV6-5 to TRBJ1-2, with D perhaps matching TRBD1 (6 bases). Germline loops: CDR1 MNHEY, CDR2 SVGAGI. The CDR3 covers 15 residues. With 5 bases removed from V and 6 bases from J, the gap between germline ends came to 19 bases. DNA of the CDR3: TGTGCCAGCAGTCGCGGCAGGCAGGGGAACAATGGCTACACCTTC. It is translated as CASSRGRQGNNGYTF.

The V gene is TRBV19, the J gene TRBJ1-1; no definite D call. Between the trimmed V and J ends, which lost 7 bases and 1 base, there was a span of 16 bases. CDR3 length equals 15 residues. Germline assignment: CDR1 LNHDA and CDR2 SQIVND (reference sequence). The CDR3 nucleotides read TGTGCCAGTACCCCGTGGAGGACTCCGAACACTGAAGCTTTCTTT. Its translation: CASTPWRTPNTEAFF. Using reference TRBV19 and TRBJ1-1 for the parts outside the CDR3, the full variable domain is DGGITQSPKYLFRKEGQNVTLSCEQNLNHDAMYWYRQDPGQGLRLIYYSQIVNDFQKGDIAEGYSVSREKKESFPLTVTSAQKNPTAFYLCASTPWRTPNTEAFFGQGTRLTVV.

This clone was seen once. The chain employs TRBV27 and TRBJ2-3; TRBD2 matches at 8 bases. CDR1 MNHEY and CDR2 SMNVEV come from the germline V gene (reference sequence). J lost 3 bases, V lost 6 bases, and 17 bases had no gene match. The CDR3 extends over 18 amino acids. CDR3 sequence (DNA): TGTGCCAGCAGAGCCAGTTTAGGGAGCGGGAGCAGAACAGATACGCAGTATTTT. This codes for CASRASLGSGSRTDTQYF.

In this sample, this clone turned up a few times. The genes are TRBV4-1 and TRBJ1-5, with 7 bases aligning to TRBD1. The CDR3 contains 17 residues. The junction had 9 bases not matched to a gene; V was cut back by 0 bases and J by 4 bases. Germline V gives CDR1 MGHRA, CDR2 YSYEKL. The CDR3 DNA is TGCGCCAGCAGCCAAGAAGCGGCCTACAGGGGTAATCAGCCCCAGCATTTT. Its protein product is CASSQEAAYRGNQPQHF.

The chain carries TRBV5-1 and TRBJ2-1, with D hard to call. The ends were cut back, 6 bases at V and 0 bases at J, with 10 bases in the middle. This CDR3 contains 14 residues. The germline V gene encodes CDR1 SGHRS and CDR2 YFSETQ. The CDR3 nucleotides are TGCGCCAGCAACTCGCGTAGCTCCTACAATGAGCAGTTCTTC. It translates to CASNSRSSYNEQFF.

This chain connects TRBV6-1 to TRBJ2-7, with 8 bases matching TRBD1. Germline V CDR1 and CDR2: MNHNS, SASEGT. This CDR3 is 12 amino acids long. The V gene end was trimmed by 3 bases and the J gene end by 6 bases; junction bases not matched to a gene: 1. The CDR3 loop reads CASSEGTGEQYF. CDR3 bases: TGTGCCAGCAGTGAGGGGACAGGCGAGCAGTACTTC.

The table lists this clone with a few counts. V usage is TRBV11-2 and J usage is TRBJ2-1; D call uncertain. V was clipped by 1 base and J by 9 bases, with 4 bases between them. CDR1 is SGHAT, CDR2 FQNNGV, per germline. The length of the CDR3 is 11 residues. CDR3 protein: CASSLGAEQFF. Written as DNA, the CDR3 is TGTGCCAGCAGCTTAGGGGCTGAGCAGTTCTTC.

This chain joins TRBV9 and TRBJ2-6; perhaps TRBD2 as D (5 bases). V dropped 0 bases and J dropped 4 bases, with 14 bases sitting between them. CDR1 and CDR2 (germline): SGDLS, YYNGEE. The CDR3 spans 17 residues. CDR3 bases: TGTGCCAGCAGCGTAGGGCGGGCAACAAGCGGGGCCAACGTCCTGACTTTC. This sequence encodes CASSVGRATSGANVLTF.